The rows below give T cell receptor beta chains drawn from one sample of a study of blood T cell repertoires in COVID-19. Sequenced by immunoSEQ multiplex PCR; TCRdb stores in-frame clones only, minus some. The sample has about 300,000 clones; more than 75% are singletons. The sequenced sample consisted of peripheral blood. Receptors were obtained from a woman aged 45 to 65 with acute or convalescent COVID-19. CDR3s leave out the opening cysteine and the closing phenylalanine or tryptophan. D genes are given only for firm matches.

V: TRBV9
D: TRBD2
J: TRBJ2-7
CDR3: ASSETGTSGIYEQY

V: TRBV18
D: -
J: TRBJ2-1
CDR3: ASSLNNEQF

V: TRBV7-3
D: TRBD2
J: TRBJ2-7
CDR3: ASSLTPGLAGEEQY

V: TRBV2
D: TRBD2
J: TRBJ2-1
CDR3: ASKLLAGLYNEQF

V: TRBV4-2
D: TRBD2
J: TRBJ2-1
CDR3: ASSQRNTRTSGSLRGEQF

V: TRBV5-1
D: TRBD1
J: TRBJ2-7
CDR3: ASRRDSLLEQY

V: TRBV29-1
D: -
J: TRBJ2-7
CDR3: SVGRTPAGYEQY

V: TRBV28
D: TRBD1
J: TRBJ1-5
CDR3: ASRQTTGVGNQPQH

V: TRBV2
D: TRBD1
J: TRBJ2-7
CDR3: ASSERTGAYEQY

V: TRBV19
D: -
J: TRBJ1-1
CDR3: ASSTGPGELNTEAF

V: TRBV29-1
D: -
J: TRBJ1-4
CDR3: SVATGLNEKLF

V: TRBV5-1
D: TRBD2
J: TRBJ2-1
CDR3: ASSLEGGLYNEQF

V: TRBV28
D: TRBD1
J: TRBJ1-6
CDR3: ASSSQGVRRGGDSPLH

V: TRBV28
D: -
J: TRBJ2-1
CDR3: ASSIRGRASPF

V: TRBV6-5
D: TRBD1
J: TRBJ1-5
CDR3: ASSWTGGNQPQH

V: TRBV11-3
D: TRBD1
J: TRBJ2-7
CDR3: ASSLDSPARGSYEQY

V: TRBV5-1
D: -
J: TRBJ1-1
CDR3: ASSPTPNTEAF

V: TRBV5-4
D: TRBD2
J: TRBJ2-1
CDR3: ASSSGTSGRQKQF

V: TRBV3-1/TRBV3-2
D: TRBD2
J: TRBJ2-3
CDR3: ASSQAGAGGRRATDTQY

V: TRBV28
D: TRBD1
J: TRBJ1-5
CDR3: ASSPADRGRQPQH

V: TRBV20-1
D: -
J: TRBJ2-1
CDR3: SAILNEQF

V: TRBV12-5
D: TRBD1
J: TRBJ2-1
CDR3: ASGWLTGSSYNEQF

V: TRBV7-3
D: -
J: TRBJ2-2
CDR3: ASSVNPPDITGELF

V: TRBV5-6
D: -
J: TRBJ2-5
CDR3: ASSLVAQETQY

V: TRBV5-1
D: -
J: TRBJ1-3
CDR3: ASSSSPGSGNTIY

V: TRBV11-2
D: -
J: TRBJ1-1
CDR3: ASRRDFDSTEAF

V: TRBV5-4
D: -
J: TRBJ1-6
CDR3: ASSLGQSYGSPLH

V: TRBV5-1
D: -
J: TRBJ2-7
CDR3: ASSTDSRSYEQY

V: TRBV27
D: -
J: TRBJ1-1
CDR3: ASSLGTGTEAF

V: TRBV29-1
D: TRBD1
J: TRBJ1-1
CDR3: SVERDRGTEAF

V: TRBV5-1
D: -
J: TRBJ1-3
CDR3: ASSLETDLGTIY

V: TRBV19
D: TRBD2
J: TRBJ2-1
CDR3: ASSKSGRPYNEQF

V: TRBV4-1
D: -
J: TRBJ2-5
CDR3: ASSQAFGSQETQY

V: TRBV7-2
D: -
J: TRBJ1-1
CDR3: ASSATGNTEAF

V: TRBV19
D: -
J: TRBJ2-1
CDR3: ASRRELVDNEQF

V: TRBV7-2
D: -
J: TRBJ2-7
CDR3: ASSRLGEREQY

V: TRBV7-3
D: -
J: TRBJ2-6
CDR3: ASSDSSGANVLT

V: TRBV21-1
D: -
J: TRBJ2-2
CDR3: ASSGQNGYTGELF

V: TRBV21-1
D: -
J: TRBJ2-1
CDR3: ASSKRHSGPYNEQF

V: TRBV11-3
D: TRBD1
J: TRBJ2-5
CDR3: ASSLGLDRGQETQY

V: TRBV19
D: TRBD2
J: TRBJ2-1
CDR3: ASSMGWVWTSGRAVSYNEQF

V: TRBV28
D: -
J: TRBJ1-5
CDR3: ASSLRRGGYSNQPQH

V: TRBV28
D: -
J: TRBJ1-1
CDR3: ASSFFSLRGTEAF

V: TRBV9
D: TRBD1
J: TRBJ1-1
CDR3: ASSVQGAGTEAF

V: TRBV20-1
D: -
J: TRBJ2-7
CDR3: SARDRQGRY

V: TRBV9
D: -
J: TRBJ2-1
CDR3: ASSVAQGNEQF

V: TRBV29-1
D: TRBD1
J: TRBJ2-7
CDR3: SGHGRGLSYEQY

V: TRBV6-5
D: TRBD1
J: TRBJ1-1
CDR3: ASTRQGSGEAF

V: TRBV3-1/TRBV3-2
D: -
J: TRBJ2-7
CDR3: ASSQDHRAYEQY

V: TRBV19
D: -
J: TRBJ2-5
CDR3: ASSIAGSQTQY

V: TRBV5-8
D: -
J: TRBJ1-5
CDR3: ASSLRGGSNQPQH

V: TRBV29-1
D: -
J: TRBJ2-1
CDR3: SVEGGKGLNNEQF

V: TRBV5-1
D: TRBD2
J: TRBJ2-1
CDR3: ASSLGGSGSLERGQF

V: TRBV16
D: TRBD1
J: TRBJ1-5
CDR3: ASSPGQGRQPQH

V: TRBV9
D: -
J: TRBJ2-3
CDR3: ASSVDQGIDTQY

V: TRBV2
D: -
J: TRBJ1-5
CDR3: ASSDGRGNQPQH

V: TRBV29-1
D: -
J: TRBJ2-1
CDR3: SVEDLEVGQF